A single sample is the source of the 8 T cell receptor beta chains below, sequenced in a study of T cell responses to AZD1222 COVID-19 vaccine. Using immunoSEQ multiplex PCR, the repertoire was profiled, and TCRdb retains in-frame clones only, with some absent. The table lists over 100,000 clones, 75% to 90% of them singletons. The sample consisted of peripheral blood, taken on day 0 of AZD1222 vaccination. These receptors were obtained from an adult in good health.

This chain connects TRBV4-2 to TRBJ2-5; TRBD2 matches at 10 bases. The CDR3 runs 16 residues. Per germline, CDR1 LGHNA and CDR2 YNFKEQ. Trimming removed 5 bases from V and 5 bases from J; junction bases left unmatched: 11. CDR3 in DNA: TGTGCCAGCAGCTTAAGGAGCGGGAGGGCCGCTGAGACCCAGTACTTC. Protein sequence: CASSLRSGRAAETQYF.

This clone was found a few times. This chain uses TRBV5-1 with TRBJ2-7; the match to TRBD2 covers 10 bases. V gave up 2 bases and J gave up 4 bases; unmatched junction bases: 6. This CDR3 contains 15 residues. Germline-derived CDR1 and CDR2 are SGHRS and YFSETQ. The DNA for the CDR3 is TGCGCCAGCAGCTTAAGAAGCGGGGGGGATTACGAGCAGTACTTC. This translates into CASSLRSGGDYEQYF.

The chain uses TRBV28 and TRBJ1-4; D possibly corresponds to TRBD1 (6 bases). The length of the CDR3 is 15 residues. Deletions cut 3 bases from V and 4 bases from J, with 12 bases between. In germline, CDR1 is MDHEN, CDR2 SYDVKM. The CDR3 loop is CASSFGQNFNEKLFF. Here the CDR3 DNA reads TGTGCCAGCAGTTTCGGACAGAATTTTAATGAAAAACTGTTTTTT.

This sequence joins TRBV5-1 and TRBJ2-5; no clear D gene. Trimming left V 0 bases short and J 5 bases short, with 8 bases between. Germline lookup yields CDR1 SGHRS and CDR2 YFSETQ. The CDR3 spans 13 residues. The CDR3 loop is CASSLDPEETQYF. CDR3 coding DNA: TGCGCCAGCAGCTTGGATCCGGAGGAGACCCAGTACTTC.

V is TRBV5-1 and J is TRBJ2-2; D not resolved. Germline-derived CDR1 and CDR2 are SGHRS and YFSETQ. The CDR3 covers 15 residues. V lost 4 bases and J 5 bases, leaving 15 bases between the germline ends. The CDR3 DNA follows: TGCGCCAGCAGCCACACGACCTCTGAGACCGGGGAGCTGTTTTTT. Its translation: CASSHTTSETGELFF.

The CDR3 DNA reads TGTGCCAGTAGTATAGATATCGTCCAGGGGGCGAGGACTGAAGCTTTCTTT. As protein: CASSIDIVQGARTEAFF. The chain carries TRBV19 and TRBJ1-1; the match to TRBD1 covers 8 bases. After removal of 0 bases from V and 5 bases from J, the junction contained 11 bases not matched to a gene. Germline-derived CDR1 and CDR2 are LNHDA and SQIVND (reference sequence). There are 17 residues in the CDR3.

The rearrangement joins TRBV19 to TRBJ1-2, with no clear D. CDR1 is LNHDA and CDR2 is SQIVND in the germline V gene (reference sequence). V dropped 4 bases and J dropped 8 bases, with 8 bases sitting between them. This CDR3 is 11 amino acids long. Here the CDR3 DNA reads TGTGCCAGTAGTACCCTTGGGGGCTACACCTTC. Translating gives CASSTLGGYTF.

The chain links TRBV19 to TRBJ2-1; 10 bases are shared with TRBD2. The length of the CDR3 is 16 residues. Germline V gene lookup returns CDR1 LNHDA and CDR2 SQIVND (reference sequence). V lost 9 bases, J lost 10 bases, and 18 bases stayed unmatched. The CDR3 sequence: CASNNGVAGGGREQFF. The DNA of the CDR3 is TGTGCCAGCAATAATGGGGTAGCGGGAGGAGGACGGGAGCAGTTCTTC.